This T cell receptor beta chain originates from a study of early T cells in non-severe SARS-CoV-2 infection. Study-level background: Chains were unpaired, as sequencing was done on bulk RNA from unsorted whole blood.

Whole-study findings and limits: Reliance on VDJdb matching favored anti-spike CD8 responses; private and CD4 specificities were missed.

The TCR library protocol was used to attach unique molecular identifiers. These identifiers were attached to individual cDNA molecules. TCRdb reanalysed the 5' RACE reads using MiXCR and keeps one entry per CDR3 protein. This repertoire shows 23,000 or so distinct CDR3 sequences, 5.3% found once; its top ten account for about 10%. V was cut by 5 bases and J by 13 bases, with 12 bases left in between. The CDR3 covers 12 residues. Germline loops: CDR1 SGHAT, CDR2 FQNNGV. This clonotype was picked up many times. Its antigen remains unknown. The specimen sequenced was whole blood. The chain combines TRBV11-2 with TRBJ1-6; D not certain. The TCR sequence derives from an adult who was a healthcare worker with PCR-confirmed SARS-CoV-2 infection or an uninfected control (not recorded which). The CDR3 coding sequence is TGTGCCAGCAGCCGCGGGCCCTCTCCCCTCCACTTT. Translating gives CASSRGPSPLHF.